Described below is a single T cell receptor beta chain sequence and its context. The CDR3 consists of 14 residues. V was trimmed by 6 bases and J by 3 bases, leaving 12 bases between them. The germline V gene has CDR1 MNHNY and CDR2 SVGAGI (reference sequence). The repertoire was sequenced with immunoSEQ multiplex PCR; TCRdb's copy has only in-frame clones and lacks some. The sample consists of 150,000 to 200,000 clones, around 96% of them appearing once. The data stem from a study of control samples from healthy donors and cancer patients. This receptor was identified in a woman between 35 and 50 years old in good health. Sample: blood. The V and J genes are TRBV6-6 and TRBJ1-5; possibly TRBD1 for D (5 bases). The CDR3 region is CASSGRAHNQPQHF. The CDR3 nucleotides are TGTGCCAGCAGCGGCAGGGCGCACAATCAGCCCCAGCATTTT.